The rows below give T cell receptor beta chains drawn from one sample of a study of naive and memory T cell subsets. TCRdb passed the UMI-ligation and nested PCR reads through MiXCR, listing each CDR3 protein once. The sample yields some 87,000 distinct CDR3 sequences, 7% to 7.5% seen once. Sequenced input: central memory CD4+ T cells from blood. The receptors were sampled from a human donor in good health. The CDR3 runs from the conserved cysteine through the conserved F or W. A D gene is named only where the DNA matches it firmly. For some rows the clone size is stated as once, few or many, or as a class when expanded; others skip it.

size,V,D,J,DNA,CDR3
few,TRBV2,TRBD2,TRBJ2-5,TGTGCCAGCAGCGAAAGGATGACTAGCGGGAGAGGGCAAGAGACCCAGTACTTC,CASSERMTSGRGQETQYF
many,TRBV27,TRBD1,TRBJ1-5,TGTGCCAGCAGCTCACAGGGGAAGGTTCAGCCCCAGCATTTT,CASSSQGKVQPQHF
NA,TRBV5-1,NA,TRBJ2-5,TGCGCCAGCAGGGACGGGACGGACCAAGAGACCCAGTACTTC,CASRDGTDQETQYF
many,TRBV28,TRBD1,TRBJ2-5,TGTGCCAGCAGTCCAGGACAGGGGGTCCAAGAGACCCAGTACTTC,CASSPGQGVQETQYF
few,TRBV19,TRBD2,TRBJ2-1,TGTGCCAGTAGTATTCAGGCGGGAGGGCGATATGGGGAGCAGTTCTTC,CASSIQAGGRYGEQFF
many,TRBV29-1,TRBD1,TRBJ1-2,TGCAGCGTCGTATCGGGACAGCGAGGCTACACCTTC,CSVVSGQRGYTF
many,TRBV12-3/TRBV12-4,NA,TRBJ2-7,TGTGCCAGCAGTTCTTGGACCGACAAAACCTACGAGCAGTACTTC,CASSSWTDKTYEQYF
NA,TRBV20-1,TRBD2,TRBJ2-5,TGCAGTGCCCTTATAGCGGGAGGGCGGGTAGAGACCCAGTACTTC,CSALIAGGRVETQYF
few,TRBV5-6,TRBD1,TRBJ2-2,TGTGCCAGCAGCCGAGGGGGCCGTGGCACCGGGGAGCTGTTTTTT,CASSRGGRGTGELFF
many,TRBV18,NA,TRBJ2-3,TGTGCCAGCTCACCACCGCAGTCTCGAAGCACAGATACGCAGTATTTT,CASSPPQSRSTDTQYF
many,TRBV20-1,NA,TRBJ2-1,TGCAGTGCTAGAGATCTGGGGGCCTCCTACAATGAGCAGTTCTTC,CSARDLGASYNEQFF
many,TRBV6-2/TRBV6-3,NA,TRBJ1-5,TGTGCCAGCAGTTACGGAGACGTCAATCAGCCCCAGCATTTT,CASSYGDVNQPQHF
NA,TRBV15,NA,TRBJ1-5,TGTGCCACCAAGGCCAACAATCAGCCCCAGCATTTT,CATKANNQPQHF
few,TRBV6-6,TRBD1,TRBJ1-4,TGTGCCAGCAGTTATCCAGGGGGGCAGGGTAATGAAAAACTGTTTTTT,CASSYPGGQGNEKLFF
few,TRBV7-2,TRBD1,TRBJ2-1,TGTGCCAGCAGAAGACCCGGGACAGGGGCAAATGAGCAGTTCTTC,CASRRPGTGANEQFF
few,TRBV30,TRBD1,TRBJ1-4,TGTGCCTGGAGTGTCGGACAGGGAGGTAGAGAAAAACTGTTTTTT,CAWSVGQGGREKLFF
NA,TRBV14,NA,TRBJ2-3,TGTGCCAGCAGCCAAGCCAGAGATACGCAGTATTTT,CASSQARDTQYF
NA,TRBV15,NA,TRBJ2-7,TGTGCCACCAGCAGAGGAAACTACGAGCAGTACTTC,CATSRGNYEQYF
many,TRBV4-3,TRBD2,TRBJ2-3,TGCGCCAGCAGCCAAATGAGCGGGGGGGCCAAAGATACGCAGTATTTT,CASSQMSGGAKDTQYF
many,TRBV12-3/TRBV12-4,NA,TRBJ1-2,TGTGCCAGCAGTCCACGGTCCTTCTCCCCGTACACCTTC,CASSPRSFSPYTF